This section outlines one T cell receptor (beta chain) sequence together with its context. The data are from a study of T-cell reconstitution after alpha-beta-depleted transplantation in children. Unique molecular identifiers were incorporated into the prepared TCRbeta library. TCRdb re-derived calls from the PCR reads in MiXCR, one entry per CDR3 protein. The sample has over 550,000 distinct CDR3 sequences, approximately 10% seen once. The sample in question was PBMCs from the stem cell graft donor, obtained from the stem cell graft. This TCR derives from a human donor who donated a stem cell graft to a child with acute myeloid leukemia.

DNA of the CDR3: TGCGCCAGCAGCTTGGAGAGCGGGAGGATTGAGCAGTTCTTC. Its translation is CASSLESGRIEQFF. V and J are TRBV5-1 and TRBJ2-1, with 9 bases fitting TRBD2. Germline V gene data show CDR1 as SGHRS and CDR2 as YFSETQ. This CDR3 spans 14 amino acids. Trimming cost V 0 bases and J 9 bases; bases outside gene matches: 4. The full variable domain, rest sourced from reference TRBV5-1 and TRBJ2-1, is KAGVTQTPRYLIKTRGQQVTLSCSPISGHRSVSWYQQTPGQGLQFLFEYFSETQRNKGNFPGRFSGRQFSNSRSEMNVSTLELGDSALYLCASSLESGRIEQFFGPGTRLTVL.